This T cell receptor beta chain was found in a study of cytomegalovirus exposure and HLA in healthy donors. Study-level points and caveats: V segments that were indistinguishable, TRBV6-2 and TRBV6-3 among them, were omitted from analysis.

Trimming removed 2 bases at V and 7 bases at J, with 14 bases between. Germline CDR1 is MNHEY and CDR2 is SMNVEV (reference sequence). CDR3 length: 15 residues. In the case of this clone: The antigen remains undetermined.

The PCR ran on 60 Vbeta and 13 Jbeta primers. Original analysis: An analysis performed later counted 81 million or so unique TCR beta chains (approximately 11 million of them shared). The table came from immunoSEQ multiplex PCR; TCRdb's copy has only in-frame clones and leaves some out. V and J calls and clone size are given by that table; D and trimming were obtained from the DNA. The table includes about 100,000 clones, 55% to 85% detected once. This TCR derives from a young man in good health and CMV-seronegative. The specimen was PBMCs. The chain employs TRBV27 and TRBJ2-2; tentatively, D is TRBD2 (6 bases). CDR3 bases: TGTGCCAGCAGTTTACGCGGGGCTGTAGTCGGGGAGCTGTTTTTT. Amino acids: CASSLRGAVVGELFF.